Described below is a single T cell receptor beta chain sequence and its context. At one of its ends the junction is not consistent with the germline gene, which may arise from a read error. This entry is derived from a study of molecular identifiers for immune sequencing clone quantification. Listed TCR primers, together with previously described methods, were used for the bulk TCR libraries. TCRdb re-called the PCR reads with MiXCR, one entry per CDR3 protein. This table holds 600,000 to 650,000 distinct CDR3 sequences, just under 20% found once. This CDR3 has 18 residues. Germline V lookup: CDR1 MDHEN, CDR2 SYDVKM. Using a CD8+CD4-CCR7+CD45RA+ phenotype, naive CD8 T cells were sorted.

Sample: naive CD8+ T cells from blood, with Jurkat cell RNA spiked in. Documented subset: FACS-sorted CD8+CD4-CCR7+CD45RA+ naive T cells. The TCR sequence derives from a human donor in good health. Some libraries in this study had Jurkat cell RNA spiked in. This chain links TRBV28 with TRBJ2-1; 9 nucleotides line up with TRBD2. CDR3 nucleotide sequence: TGTGCCAGCACTTTATCCTTTGCGGGAGGGCCACGGTACAATGAGCAGTTCTTC. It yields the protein CASTLSFAGGPRYNEQFF.